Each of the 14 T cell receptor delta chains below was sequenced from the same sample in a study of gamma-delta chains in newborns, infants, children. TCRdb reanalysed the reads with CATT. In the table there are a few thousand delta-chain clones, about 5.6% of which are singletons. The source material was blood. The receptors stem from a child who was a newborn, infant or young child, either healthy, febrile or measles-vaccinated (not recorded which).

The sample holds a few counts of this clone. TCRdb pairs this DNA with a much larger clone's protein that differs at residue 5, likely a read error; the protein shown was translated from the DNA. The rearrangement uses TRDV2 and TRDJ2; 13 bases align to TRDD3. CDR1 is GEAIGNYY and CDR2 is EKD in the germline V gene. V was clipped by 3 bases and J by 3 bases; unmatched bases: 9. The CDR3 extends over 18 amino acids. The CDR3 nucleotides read TGTGCCTGTGACGCCGTACTGGGGGATACGCGCATGACAGCACAACTCTTCTTT. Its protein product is CACDAVLGDTRMTAQLFF.

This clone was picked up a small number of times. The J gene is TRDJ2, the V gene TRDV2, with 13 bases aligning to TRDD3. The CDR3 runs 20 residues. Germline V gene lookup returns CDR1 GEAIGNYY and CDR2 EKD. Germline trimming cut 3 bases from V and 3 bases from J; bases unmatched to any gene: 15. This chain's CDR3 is CACDPLTGGYDKRMTAQLFF. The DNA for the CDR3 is TGTGCCTGTGACCCCCTTACTGGGGGATACGATAAGCGTATGACAGCACAACTCTTCTTT.

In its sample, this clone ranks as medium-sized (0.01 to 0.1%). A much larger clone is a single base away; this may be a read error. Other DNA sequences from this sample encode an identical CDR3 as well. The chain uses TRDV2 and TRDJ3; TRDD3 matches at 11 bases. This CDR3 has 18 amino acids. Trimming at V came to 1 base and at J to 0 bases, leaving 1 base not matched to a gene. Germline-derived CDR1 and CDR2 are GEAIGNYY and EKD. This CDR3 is CACDTGGYASWDTRQMFF. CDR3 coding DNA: TGTGCCTGTGACACTGGGGGATACGCCTCCTGGGACACCCGACAGATGTTTTTC.

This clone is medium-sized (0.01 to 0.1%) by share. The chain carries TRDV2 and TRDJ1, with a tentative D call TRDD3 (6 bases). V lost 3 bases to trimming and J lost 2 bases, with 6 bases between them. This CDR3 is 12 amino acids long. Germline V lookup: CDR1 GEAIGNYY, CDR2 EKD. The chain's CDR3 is CACDWGTDKLIF. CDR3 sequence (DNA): TGTGCCTGTGACTGGGGGACCGATAAACTCATCTTT.

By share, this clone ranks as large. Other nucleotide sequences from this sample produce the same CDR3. The CDR3 DNA reads as TGTGCCTGTGACTCCATTACTGGGGGATACGAAACGGATTGGGACACCCGACAGATGTTTTTC. This sequence encodes CACDSITGGYETDWDTRQMFF. The gene calls are TRDV2 and TRDJ3, with TRDD3 matching 13 bases. Germline V gene lookup returns CDR1 GEAIGNYY and CDR2 EKD. Trimming took 3 bases from V and 4 from J; bases not matched to a gene: 14. This CDR3 contains 21 residues.

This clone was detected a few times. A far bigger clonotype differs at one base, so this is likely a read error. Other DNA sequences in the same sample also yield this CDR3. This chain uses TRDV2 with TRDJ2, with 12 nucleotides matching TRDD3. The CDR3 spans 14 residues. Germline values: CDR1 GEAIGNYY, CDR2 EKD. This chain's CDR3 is CACDVLGDTAQLFF. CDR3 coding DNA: TGTGCCTGTGACGTACTGGGGGATACAGCACAACTCTTCTTC.

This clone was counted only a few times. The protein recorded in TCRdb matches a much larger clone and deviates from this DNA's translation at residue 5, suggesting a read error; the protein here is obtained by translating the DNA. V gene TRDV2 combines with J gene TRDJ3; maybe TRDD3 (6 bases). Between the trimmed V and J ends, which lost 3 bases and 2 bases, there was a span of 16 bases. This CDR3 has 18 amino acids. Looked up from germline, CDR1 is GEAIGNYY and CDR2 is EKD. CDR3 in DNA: TGTGCCTGTGACGCCGTGGGGGCCTCTCCCTGGGACACCCGACAGATGTTTTTC. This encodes CACDAVGASPWDTRQMFF.

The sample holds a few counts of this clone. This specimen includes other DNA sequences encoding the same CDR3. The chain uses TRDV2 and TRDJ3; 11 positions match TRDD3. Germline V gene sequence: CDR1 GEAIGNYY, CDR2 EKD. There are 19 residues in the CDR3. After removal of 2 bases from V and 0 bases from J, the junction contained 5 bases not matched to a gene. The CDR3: CACDILGDMSSWDTRQMFF. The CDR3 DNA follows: TGTGCCTGTGACATACTGGGGGATATGAGCTCCTGGGACACCCGACAGATGTTTTTC.

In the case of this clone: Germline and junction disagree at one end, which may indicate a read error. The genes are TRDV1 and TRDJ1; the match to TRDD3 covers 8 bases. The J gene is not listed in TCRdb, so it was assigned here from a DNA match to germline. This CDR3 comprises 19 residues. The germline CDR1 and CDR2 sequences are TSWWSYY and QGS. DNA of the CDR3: TGTGCTCTTGGGGAACTGGGGGGGATAGTGCGTCGGGCCACCGGTAAACTCATCTTT. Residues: CALGELGGIVRRATGKLIF.

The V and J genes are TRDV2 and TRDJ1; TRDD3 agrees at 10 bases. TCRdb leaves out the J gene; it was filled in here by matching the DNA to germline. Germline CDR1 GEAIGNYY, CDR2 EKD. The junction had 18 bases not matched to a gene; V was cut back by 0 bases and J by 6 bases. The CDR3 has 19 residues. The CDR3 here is CACDTLRGTGGSSTNKLIF. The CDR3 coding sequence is TGTGCCTGTGACACCTTGCGGGGTACTGGGGGATCCTCCACGAATAAACTCATCTTT.

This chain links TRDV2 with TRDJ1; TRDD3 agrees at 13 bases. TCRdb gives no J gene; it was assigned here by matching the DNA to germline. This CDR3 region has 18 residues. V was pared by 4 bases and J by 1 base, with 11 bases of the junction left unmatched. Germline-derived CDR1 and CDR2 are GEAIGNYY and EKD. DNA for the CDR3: TGTGCCTGTGAGTCCCTCGGTACTGGGGGATACGTCACCGATAAACTCATCTTT. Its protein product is CACESLGTGGYVTDKLIF.

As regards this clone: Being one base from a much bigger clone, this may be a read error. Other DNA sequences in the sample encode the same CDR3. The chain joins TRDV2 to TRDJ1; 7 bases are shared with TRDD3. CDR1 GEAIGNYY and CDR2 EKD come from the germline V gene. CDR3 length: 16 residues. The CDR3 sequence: CACDTAYLGADDKLIF. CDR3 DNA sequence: TGTGCCTGTGACACCGCGTATCTGGGGGCCGACGATAAACTCATCTTC.

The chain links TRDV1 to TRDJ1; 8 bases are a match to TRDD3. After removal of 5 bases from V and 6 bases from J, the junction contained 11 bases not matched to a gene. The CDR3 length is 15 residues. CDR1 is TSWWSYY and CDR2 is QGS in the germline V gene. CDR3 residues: CALGTQRDTGHKLIF. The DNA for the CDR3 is TGTGCTCTTGGGACCCAGAGGGATACGGGCCATAAACTCATCTTT.

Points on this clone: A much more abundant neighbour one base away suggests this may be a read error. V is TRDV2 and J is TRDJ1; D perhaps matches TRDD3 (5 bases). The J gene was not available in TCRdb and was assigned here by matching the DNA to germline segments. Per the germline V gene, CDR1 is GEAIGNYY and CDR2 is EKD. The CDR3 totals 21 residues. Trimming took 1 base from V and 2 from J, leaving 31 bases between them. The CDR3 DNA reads TGTGCCTGTGACACTCCTTGGGGCTCTGCCGGCGGGGCCATTCGTACCGATAAACTCATCTTT. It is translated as CACDTPWGSAGGAIRTDKLIF.